This T cell receptor beta chain emerged from a study of beta chain features in type 1 diabetes. Study-level findings and limits: VDJ junctions sequenced from type 1 diabetes patients showed fewer insertions and more deletions.

The CDR3 has 16 residues. Germline CDR1 and CDR2: SGHTA and FQGNSA. Trimming took 1 base from V and 7 from J; bases not matched to a gene: 10. This clone has just a few counts. No antigen is known for it. Expressed TCRB transcripts were sequenced because the entire RNA isolate underwent reverse transcription. Sequenced by immunoSEQ multiplex PCR; TCRdb stores in-frame clones only, minus some. Found here are under 950,000 clones, 17% of them singletons; the top ten hold around 0.02%. The authors obtained over 95% purity in all sorted populations. The source is a woman younger than 35 in good health. The specimen sequenced was naive CD4+ T cells from blood. This chain connects TRBV7-2 to TRBJ1-1; 9 nucleotides line up with TRBD1. CDR3 protein: CASSLVGTGKLGEAFF. For the CDR3, the DNA is TGTGCCAGCAGCTTAGTCGGGACAGGGAAATTGGGTGAAGCTTTCTTT.